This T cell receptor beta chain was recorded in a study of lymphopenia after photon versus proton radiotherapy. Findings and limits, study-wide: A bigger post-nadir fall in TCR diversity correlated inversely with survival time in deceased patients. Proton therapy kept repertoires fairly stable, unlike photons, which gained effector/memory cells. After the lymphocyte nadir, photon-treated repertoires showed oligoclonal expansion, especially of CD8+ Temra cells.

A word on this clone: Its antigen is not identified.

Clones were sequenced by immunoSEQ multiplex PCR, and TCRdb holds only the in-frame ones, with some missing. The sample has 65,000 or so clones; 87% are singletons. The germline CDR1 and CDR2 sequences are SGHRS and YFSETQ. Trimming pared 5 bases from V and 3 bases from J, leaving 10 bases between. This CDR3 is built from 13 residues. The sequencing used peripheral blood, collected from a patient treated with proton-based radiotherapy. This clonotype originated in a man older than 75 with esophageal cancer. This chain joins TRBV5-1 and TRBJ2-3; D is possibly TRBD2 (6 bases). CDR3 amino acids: CASSGRGTDTQYF. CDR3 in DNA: TGCGCCAGCAGTGGACGGGGGACAGATACGCAGTATTTT.